The next 28 T cell receptor beta chains were all read from a single sample in a study of radiation and T cells in renal cell carcinoma. Time point reported: blood 2 weeks post-SBRT. Treatment meaning: 15 Gy SBRT to primary tumor, nephrectomy 4 weeks later. Measured with immunoSEQ multiplex PCR; TCRdb has only the in-frame clones, and not every one. The sample contains around 130,000 clones, around 89% of which appear only once. The source was blood, collected from a patient whose treatment included radiotherapy and nephrectomy. All receptors come from a woman aged 70-85 years with renal cell carcinoma.

V is TRBV6-1 and J is TRBJ1-2, with TRBD1 matching 8 bases. The germline V gene encodes CDR1 MNHNS and CDR2 SASEGT. V gave up 6 bases and J gave up 8 bases; unmatched junction bases: 8. The CDR3 runs to 13 residues. CDR3 sequence: CASRGTGPGGYTF. The DNA of the CDR3 is TGTGCCAGCAGAGGGACAGGCCCAGGGGGCTACACCTTC.

The CDR3 DNA sequence: TGCGCCAGCAGCCAAGATCCGGGGGCCGGTGAAGCTTTCTTT. This gives the protein CASSQDPGAGEAFF. V usage is TRBV4-3 and J usage is TRBJ1-1, with D possibly matching TRBD1 (6 bases). CDR3 length: 14 amino acids. Germline-derived CDR1 and CDR2 are LGHNA and YSLEER. V lost 0 bases, J lost 7 bases, and 12 bases lay in between.

V usage is TRBV7-3 and J usage is TRBJ2-1, with D maybe TRBD2 (6 bases). CDR1 SGHTA and CDR2 FQGTGA come from the germline V gene. The CDR3 length is 15 residues. V shed 5 bases and J shed 7 bases, with 18 bases lying between them. The CDR3: CASSTKTGTPNEQFF. CDR3 sequence (DNA): TGTGCCAGCAGCACCAAAACCGGGACTCCAAATGAGCAGTTCTTC.

V and J are TRBV11-2 and TRBJ2-2; 7 nucleotides agree with TRBD1. The CDR3 is 15 amino acids. Trimming removed 5 bases from V and 0 bases from J; junction bases left unmatched: 3. The V gene's germline CDR1 is SGHAT and CDR2 FQNNGV. CDR3 region: CASSLGTANTGELFF. The CDR3 DNA reads as TGTGCCAGCAGCCTAGGGACAGCGAACACCGGGGAGCTGTTTTTT. The full variable domain, in which reference TRBV11-2 and TRBJ2-2 provide the parts outside the CDR3, is EAGVAQSPRYKIIEKRQSVAFWCNPISGHATLYWYQQILGQGPKLLIQFQNNGVVDDSQLPKDRFSAERLKGVDSTLKIQPAKLEDSAVYLCASSLGTANTGELFFGEGSRLTVL.

The chain joins TRBV11-3 to TRBJ1-5; maybe TRBD1 (5 bases). Trimming stripped 10 bases from V and 3 bases from J, with 16 bases between. The CDR3 spans 14 residues. CDR1 SGHNT and CDR2 YENEEA come from the germline V gene. CDR3 in amino acids: CAIFLRGDNQPQHF. DNA of the CDR3: TGTGCCATTTTTCTAAGAGGGGACAATCAGCCCCAGCATTTT.

A single count supports this clone. The chain employs TRBV4-2 and TRBJ2-3, with TRBD2 matching 10 bases. The CDR3 spans 16 residues. Germline V lookup: CDR1 LGHNA, CDR2 YNFKEQ. Trimming cost V 1 base and J 6 bases; bases outside gene matches: 7. CDR3 DNA sequence: TGTGCCAGCAGCCAAGGGGTGAGCGGGGGGGCTGATACGCAGTATTTT. It specifies CASSQGVSGGADTQYF.

The rearrangement joins TRBV7-2 to TRBJ2-3; 11 nucleotides align to TRBD2. The CDR3 contains 16 residues. Trimming at V came to 6 bases and at J to 3 bases, leaving 8 bases not matched to a gene. Germline V lookup: CDR1 SGHTA, CDR2 FQGNSA. The CDR3 nucleotides are TGTGCCAGCAGTTCTATTCGACTAGCGGGGACAGATACGCAGTATTTT. Its translation: CASSSIRLAGTDTQYF.

This rearrangement joins TRBV11-2 to TRBJ2-5, with TRBD2 matching over 8 bases. The junction had 13 bases not matched to a gene; V was cut back by 7 bases and J by 0 bases. From germline, CDR1 is SGHAT and CDR2 FQNNGV. This CDR3 is 17 amino acids long. CDR3 in DNA: TGTGCCAGCAAACTAGGGCCCGGGGGGGCGAACCAAGAGACCCAGTACTTC. Residues: CASKLGPGGANQETQYF.

The V and J genes are TRBV28 and TRBJ1-1; no definite D call. V gave up 6 bases and J gave up 0 bases, with 5 bases separating them. The CDR3 totals 12 residues. Germline V gene data show CDR1 as MDHEN and CDR2 as SYDVKM. CDR3 in amino acids: CASSTMNTEAFF. CDR3 DNA: TGTGCCAGCAGCACCATGAACACTGAAGCTTTCTTT.

This clone occurred a few times. The chain carries TRBV7-8 and TRBJ1-5; D is uncertain. Germline loops: CDR1 SGHVS, CDR2 FQNEAQ. The CDR3 runs 13 residues. V was pared by 2 bases and J by 7 bases, with 9 bases between. CDR3 coding DNA: TGTGCCAGCAGCTTACGGGGTATCCAGCCCCAGCATTTT. This translates into CASSLRGIQPQHF.

In DNA, the CDR3 is TGTGCCAGCAGCCGAGGATCCATCGGACAGGGGTATTACGAGCAGTACTTC. Protein sequence: CASSRGSIGQGYYEQYF. The chain links TRBV5-6 to TRBJ2-5; 9 bases align to TRBD1. The DNA end favors TRBJ2-7, so the J call may be wrong. The CDR3 runs 17 residues. Germline V lookup: CDR1 SGHDT, CDR2 YYEEEE.

There are a few counts of this clone. The rearrangement uses TRBV5-8 and TRBJ1-1, with 7 bases that match TRBD1. The CDR3 extends over 16 amino acids. Losses at the gene ends were 0 bases for V and 5 bases for J; bases not matched to a gene: 10. From germline, CDR1 is SGHTS and CDR2 YDEGEE. The CDR3 loop reads CASSLEGAQGWTEAFF. CDR3 DNA sequence: TGTGCCAGCAGCTTGGAGGGGGCGCAGGGCTGGACTGAAGCTTTCTTT.

The chain couples TRBV27 to TRBJ2-7; D is perhaps TRBD1 (6 bases). The V end lost 3 bases, the J end lost 3 bases, and 12 bases lay between the germline ends. Per the germline V gene, CDR1 is MNHEY and CDR2 is SMNVEV (reference sequence). The CDR3 sequence is 14 residues long. CDR3 nucleotide sequence: TGTGCCAGCAGTTTTGGGCAGGGGATCTACGAGCAGTACTTC. Amino acid sequence: CASSFGQGIYEQYF.

The chain combines TRBV28 with TRBJ1-2; TRBD1 matches at 8 bases. Looked up from germline, CDR1 is MDHEN and CDR2 is SYDVKM. Trimming cost V 7 bases and J 8 bases; bases outside gene matches: 9. CDR3 length equals 13 residues. The CDR3 coding sequence is TGTGCCAGCACAGGGGGCGCGAATTGGGGCTACACCTTC. Its protein is CASTGGANWGYTF.

This chain connects TRBV7-9 to TRBJ2-3, with 7 bases identical to TRBD1. The trim removed 5 bases at V and 2 bases at J, leaving 7 bases unmatched. CDR1 and CDR2 (germline): SEHNR, FQNEAQ (reference sequence). The CDR3 consists of 15 residues. The CDR3 sequence: CASSLTGASTDTQYF. The CDR3 bases are TGTGCCAGCAGCCTTACAGGGGCGTCCACAGATACGCAGTATTTT.

This chain uses TRBV2 with TRBJ2-3; TRBD2 matches at 10 bases. The trim removed 7 bases at V and 0 bases at J, leaving 4 bases unmatched. The CDR3 length is 15 residues. The germline gives CDR1 SNHLY, CDR2 FYNNEI. This CDR3 reads CASKTSGTSTDTQYF. The CDR3 DNA is TGTGCCAGCAAAACTAGCGGGACAAGCACAGATACGCAGTATTTT. The full variable domain, rest sourced from reference TRBV2 and TRBJ2-3, is EPEVTQTPSHQVTQMGQEVILRCVPISNHLYFYWYRQILGQKVEFLVSFYNNEISEKSEIFDDQFSVERPDGSNFTLKIRSTKLEDSAMYFCASKTSGTSTDTQYFGPGTRLTVL.

The chain recombines TRBV27 with TRBJ1-2, with no clear D. V gave up 0 bases and J gave up 3 bases, with 11 bases separating them. This CDR3 has 15 amino acids. Germline-derived CDR1 and CDR2 are MNHEY and SMNVEV (reference sequence). CDR3 protein: CASSLSRQNHYGYTF. Written as DNA, the CDR3 is TGTGCCAGCAGTTTATCGCGGCAGAACCACTATGGCTACACCTTC.

The chain recombines TRBV18 with TRBJ1-1; tentatively, D is TRBD1 (6 bases). This CDR3 has 15 residues. The V gene's germline CDR1 is KGHSH and CDR2 LQKENI. V was cut by 2 bases and J by 0 bases, with 10 bases left in between. CDR3 sequence: CASSPTDSMNTEAFF. In DNA, the CDR3 is TGTGCCAGCTCACCAACGGACAGCATGAACACTGAAGCTTTCTTT.

DNA of the CDR3: TGTGCCAGCAGCTCGCGACAGGGGCGACCCTACGAGCAGTACTTC. Amino acids: CASSSRQGRPYEQYF. The J gene is TRBJ2-7, the V gene TRBV7-2; 8 bases line up with TRBD1. This CDR3 is built from 15 residues. CDR1 and CDR2 from the germline V gene are SGHTA and FQGNSA. V shed 4 bases and J 2 bases; nucleotides not matched to a gene: 7.

The V gene is TRBV30, the J gene TRBJ1-2; 8 bases map to TRBD1. The length of the CDR3 is 13 residues. With 3 bases clipped from V and 8 bases from J, the junction kept 8 bases outside the gene matches. CDR1 and CDR2 (germline): GTSNPN, SVGIG (reference sequence). The CDR3 protein is CAWRAQGAGGYTF. The CDR3 DNA reads TGTGCCTGGAGGGCTCAGGGGGCAGGAGGCTACACCTTC.

V usage is TRBV4-1 and J usage is TRBJ1-4; D is unclear. Germline V gives CDR1 MGHRA, CDR2 YSYEKL. The CDR3 contains 14 residues. The V end was cut by 1 base, the J end by 11 bases, with 14 bases between. The CDR3 bases are TGCGCCAGCAGCCAAGTAGGGATGGGCACCAAACTGTTTTTT. Amino acid sequence: CASSQVGMGTKLFF.

This chain connects TRBV7-9 to TRBJ2-3, with 8 bases aligning to TRBD2. Germline-derived CDR1 and CDR2 are SEHNR and FQNEAQ (reference sequence). The CDR3 is 17 amino acids. The junction had 11 bases not matched to a gene; V was cut back by 4 bases and J by 2 bases. CDR3 nucleotides: TGTGCCAGCAGCTGGGGGGTCGCGGGGGGCCCCACAGATACGCAGTATTTT. This translates into CASSWGVAGGPTDTQYF.

The CDR3 DNA follows: TGCGCCAGCAGCCAATTAACCCCATCCCCCTGGACGACAGGGATCTCCTACGAGCAGTACTTC. It codes for CASSQLTPSPWTTGISYEQYF. The J gene is TRBJ2-7, the V gene TRBV4-1, with 7 bases matching TRBD1. V lost 2 bases to trimming and J lost 0 bases; unmatched junction nucleotides: 22. The CDR3 is 21 residues long. CDR1 is MGHRA and CDR2 is YSYEKL in the germline V gene.

The chain recombines TRBV7-2 with TRBJ2-7, with 7 bases aligning to TRBD2. CDR1 and CDR2 from the germline V gene are SGHTA and FQGNSA. This CDR3 contains 13 residues. V was clipped by 4 bases and J by 3 bases; unmatched bases: 3. CDR3 sequence: CASSSGGGYEQYF. The CDR3 DNA follows: TGTGCCAGCAGCTCGGGGGGTGGCTACGAGCAGTACTTC.

The genes are TRBV4-3 and TRBJ2-6; D not resolved. The CDR3 is 15 residues long. The germline CDR1 and CDR2 sequences are LGHNA and YSLEER. The ends were cut back, 1 base at V and 4 bases at J, with 8 bases in the middle. The CDR3 region is CASSQGSGGANVLTF. In nucleotides, the CDR3 is TGCGCCAGCAGCCAAGGGTCAGGAGGGGCCAACGTCCTGACTTTC.

This chain joins TRBV7-2 and TRBJ1-1, with a possible D match to TRBD1 (5 bases). CDR1 SGHTA and CDR2 FQGNSA come from the germline V gene. Trimming stripped 4 bases from V and 7 bases from J, with 22 bases between. The CDR3 consists of 16 residues. The CDR3 is CASSSPTGPGSNEAFF. The CDR3 DNA reads TGTGCCAGCAGCTCCCCGACGGGCCCAGGGAGTAATGAAGCTTTCTTT.

About this clone itself: Other DNA sequences of this sample code for an identical CDR3. This chain connects TRBV28 to TRBJ2-3; no clear D. The CDR3 sequence is 12 residues long. The V gene lost 5 bases and the J gene lost 3 bases, with 6 bases spanning the gap. Per germline, CDR1 MDHEN and CDR2 SYDVKM. CDR3 DNA: TGTGCCAGCAGTCCAATGACAGATACGCAGTATTTT. This sequence encodes CASSPMTDTQYF. Complete variable domain (other parts from reference TRBV28 and TRBJ2-3): DVKVTQSSRYLVKRTGEKVFLECVQDMDHENMFWYRQDPGLGLRLIYFSYDVKMKEKGDIPEGYSVSREKKERFSLILESASTNQTSMYLCASSPMTDTQYFGPGTRLTVL.

The rearrangement uses TRBV28 and TRBJ2-7, with D perhaps TRBD2 (6 bases). With 0 bases removed from V and 1 base from J, the gap between germline ends came to 7 bases. The CDR3 has 14 amino acids. Per the germline V gene, CDR1 is MDHEN and CDR2 is SYDVKM. The CDR3 loop reads CASSLWRGSYEQYF. CDR3 DNA: TGTGCCAGCAGTTTATGGCGGGGTTCCTACGAGCAGTACTTC.